This TCR beta chain originates from a study of Ad26.COV2.S vaccination and SARS-CoV-2 variants. At the level of the study: Administration of Ad26.COV2.S was intramuscular, either once or twice 56 days apart.

CDR1 is LGHDT and CDR2 is YNNKEL in the germline V gene (reference sequence). The CDR3 has 15 amino acids. The ends were cut back, 1 base at V and 5 bases at J, with 12 bases in the middle. Clones were sequenced by immunoSEQ multiplex PCR, and TCRdb holds only the in-frame ones, with some missing. This sample has about 500,000 clones; 80% to 90% occur once, and the top ten carry about 1.5%. In its sample, this clone was seen once. Antigen: not known. Regarding treatment: 19 received Ad26.COV2.S at low or high dose, single or two shots; about 5 received placebo; per-sample allocation not given. The samples date from day 63 after the first vaccine or placebo injection. Study-wide points: Relative to placebo recipients, vaccine recipients exhibited elevated spike-specific TCR breadth. The study found similar non-spike TCR breadth in vaccine and placebo recipients.

Sequences were derived from peripheral blood, sampled in a trial of Ad26.COV2.S vaccine versus placebo. The TCR was taken from a person aged 18-60 years who received the Ad26.COV2.S COVID-19 vaccine or a placebo. J is TRBJ2-1 and V is TRBV3-1 (or the pseudogene TRBV3-2), with a possible D match to TRBD2 (5 bases). The CDR3, as DNA: TGTGCCAGCAGCCAAGGACTAAGAAGAAACAATGAGCAGTTCTTC. Residues: CASSQGLRRNNEQFF.